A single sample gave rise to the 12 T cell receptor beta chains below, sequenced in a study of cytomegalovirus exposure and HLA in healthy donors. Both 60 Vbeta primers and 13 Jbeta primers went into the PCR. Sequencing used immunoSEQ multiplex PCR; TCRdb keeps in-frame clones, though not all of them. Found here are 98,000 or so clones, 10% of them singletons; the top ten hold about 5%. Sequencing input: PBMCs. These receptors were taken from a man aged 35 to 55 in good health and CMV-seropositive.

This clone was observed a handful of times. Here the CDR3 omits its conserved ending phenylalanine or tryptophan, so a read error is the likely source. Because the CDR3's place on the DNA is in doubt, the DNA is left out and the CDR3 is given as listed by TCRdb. The chain's CDR3 is CASSFSRGSLS. The chain employs TRBV11-2 and TRBJ2-7; whether TRBD1, the table's D call, matches the DNA was not checked. The CDR3 extends over 11 residues, inclusive of both ends. Germline-derived CDR1 and CDR2 are SGHAT and FQNNGV.

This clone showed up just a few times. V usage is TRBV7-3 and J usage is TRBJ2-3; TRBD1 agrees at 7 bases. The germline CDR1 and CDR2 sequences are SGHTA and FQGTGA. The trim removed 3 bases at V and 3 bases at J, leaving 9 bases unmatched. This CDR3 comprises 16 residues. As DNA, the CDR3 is TGTGCCAGCAGCTTTCGGACAGGCGCTGGGACAGATACGCAGTATTTT. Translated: CASSFRTGAGTDTQYF.

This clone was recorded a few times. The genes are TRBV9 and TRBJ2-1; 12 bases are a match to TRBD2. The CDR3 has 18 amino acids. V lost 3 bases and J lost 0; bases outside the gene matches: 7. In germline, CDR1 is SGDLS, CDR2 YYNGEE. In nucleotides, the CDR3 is TGTGCCAGCAGCGCACCGACTAGCGGGAGCATCTCCTACAATGAGCAGTTCTTC. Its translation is CASSAPTSGSISYNEQFF.

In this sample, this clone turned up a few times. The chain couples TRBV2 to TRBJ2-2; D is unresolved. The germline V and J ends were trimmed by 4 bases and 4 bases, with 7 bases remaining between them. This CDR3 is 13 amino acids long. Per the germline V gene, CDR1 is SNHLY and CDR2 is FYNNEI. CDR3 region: CASSVRVTGELFF. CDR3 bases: TGTGCCAGCAGTGTCCGGGTCACCGGGGAGCTGTTTTTT.

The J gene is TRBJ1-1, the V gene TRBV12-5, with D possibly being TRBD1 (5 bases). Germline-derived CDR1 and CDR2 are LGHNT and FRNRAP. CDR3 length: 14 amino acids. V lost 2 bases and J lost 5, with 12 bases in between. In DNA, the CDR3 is TGTGCTAGTGGTTTGTCAACAGGAAGGACTGAAGCTTTCTTT. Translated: CASGLSTGRTEAFF.

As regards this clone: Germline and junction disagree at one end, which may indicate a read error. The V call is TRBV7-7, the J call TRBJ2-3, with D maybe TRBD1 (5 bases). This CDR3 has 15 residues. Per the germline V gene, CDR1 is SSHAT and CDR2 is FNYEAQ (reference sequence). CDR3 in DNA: TGTGCTAGCAGCTTAGGTACAGGTAACGCAGATGCGCAGTATTTT. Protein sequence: CASSLGTGNADAQYF. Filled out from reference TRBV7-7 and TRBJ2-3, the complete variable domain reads GAGVSQSPRYKVTKRGQDVTLRCDPISSHATLYWYQQALGQGPEFLTYFNYEAQPDKSGLPSDRFSAERPEGSISTLTIQRTEQRDSAMYRCASSLGTGNADAQYFGPGTRLTVL.

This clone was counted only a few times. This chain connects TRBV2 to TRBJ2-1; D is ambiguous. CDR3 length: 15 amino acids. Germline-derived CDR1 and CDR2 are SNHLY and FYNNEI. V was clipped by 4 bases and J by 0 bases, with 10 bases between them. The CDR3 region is CASSVERSSYNEQFF. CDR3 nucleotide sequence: TGTGCCAGCAGTGTTGAGAGGAGCTCCTACAATGAGCAGTTCTTC.

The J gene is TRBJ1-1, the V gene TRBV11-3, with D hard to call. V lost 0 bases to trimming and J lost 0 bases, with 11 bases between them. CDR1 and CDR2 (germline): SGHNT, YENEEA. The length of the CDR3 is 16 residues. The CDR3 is CASSLDRGELNTEAFF. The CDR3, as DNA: TGTGCCAGCAGCTTAGATCGGGGAGAGTTGAACACTGAAGCTTTCTTT.

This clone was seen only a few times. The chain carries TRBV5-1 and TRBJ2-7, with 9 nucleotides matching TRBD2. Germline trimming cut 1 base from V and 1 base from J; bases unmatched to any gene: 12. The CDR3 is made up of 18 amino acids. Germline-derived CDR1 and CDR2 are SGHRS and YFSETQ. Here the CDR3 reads CASSLLAGGPSRSYEQYF. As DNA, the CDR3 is TGCGCCAGCAGCTTGCTTGCGGGAGGGCCCTCCCGATCCTACGAGCAGTACTTC. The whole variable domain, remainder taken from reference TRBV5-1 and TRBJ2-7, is KAGVTQTPRYLIKTRGQQVTLSCSPISGHRSVSWYQQTPGQGLQFLFEYFSETQRNKGNFPGRFSGRQFSNSRSEMNVSTLELGDSALYLCASSLLAGGPSRSYEQYFGPGTRLTVT.

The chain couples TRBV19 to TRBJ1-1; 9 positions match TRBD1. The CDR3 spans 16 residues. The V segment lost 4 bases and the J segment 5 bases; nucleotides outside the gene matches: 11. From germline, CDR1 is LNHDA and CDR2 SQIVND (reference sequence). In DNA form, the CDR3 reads TGTGCCAGTAGTAAAACTAAGTGGGACAGGGAAACTGAAGCTTTCTTT. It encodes CASSKTKWDRETEAFF.

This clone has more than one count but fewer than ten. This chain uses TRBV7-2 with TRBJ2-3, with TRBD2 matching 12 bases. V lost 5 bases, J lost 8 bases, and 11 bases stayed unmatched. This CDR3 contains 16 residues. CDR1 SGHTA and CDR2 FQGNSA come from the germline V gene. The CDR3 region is CASSPRGLAGGLTQYF. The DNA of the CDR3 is TGTGCCAGCAGCCCCCGGGGTCTAGCGGGAGGGCTTACGCAGTATTTT.

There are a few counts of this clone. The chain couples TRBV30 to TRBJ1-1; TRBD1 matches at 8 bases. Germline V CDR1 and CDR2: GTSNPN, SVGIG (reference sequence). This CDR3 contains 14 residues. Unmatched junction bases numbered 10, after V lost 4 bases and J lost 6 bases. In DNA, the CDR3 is TGTGCCTGGATTCCGGGGACAGGAGGCCCTGAAGCTTTCTTT. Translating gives CAWIPGTGGPEAFF.